This T cell receptor (beta chain) stems from a study of OX40 agonist ivuxolimab in advanced cancers. The CDR3 runs 14 residues. The ends were cut back, 10 bases at V and 4 bases at J, with 14 bases in the middle. CDR1 and CDR2 from the germline V gene are LNHDA and SQIVND (reference sequence). Only in-frame clones appear in the TCRdb table, and some are missing; sequencing was by immunoSEQ multiplex PCR. The repertoire holds roughly 14,000 clones, with about 80% as singletons. Peripheral blood came from all dose cohorts at three timepoints. This clonotype originated in an adult with an advanced solid tumor such as melanoma, head and neck, liver or kidney cancer. The sample consisted of CD4+ or CD8+ T cells sorted from blood, taken in a trial of the OX40 agonist ivuxolimab. V gene TRBV19 combines with J gene TRBJ1-6; D unresolved. CDR3 DNA sequence: TGTGCCACTACACCGGGCCTATATAATTCACCCCTCCACTTT. Translating gives CATTPGLYNSPLHF.